The subject of this entry is one T cell receptor beta chain. The antigen remains unidentified. Here immunoSEQ multiplex PCR was the method, and the copy in TCRdb shows in-frame clones only, minus some. The sample contains about 24,000 clones, over 80% of which appear only once. The TCR-sequenced patients were a few responders to pembrolizumab. This specimen belongs to a study of PD-1 blockade in mismatch repair-deficient tumors. The CDR3 totals 16 residues. Germline CDR1 and CDR2: SGHRS and YFSETQ. V was clipped by 3 bases and J by 0 bases; unmatched bases: 1. Points from the study as a whole: Tumor-resident clones, often undetectable pretreatment in blood, expanded then contracted after pembrolizumab.

The sample consisted of peripheral blood, taken 12 weeks after starting pembrolizumab. The source of this sequence is an adult with mismatch repair-deficient cancer. This chain connects TRBV5-1 to TRBJ2-2; 11 positions match TRBD2. The CDR3 loop reads CASSSSGGTNTGELFF. The DNA for the CDR3 is TGCGCCAGCAGCTCTAGCGGGGGGACGAACACCGGGGAGCTGTTTTTT.